This T cell receptor beta chain originates from a study of blood T cell repertoires in COVID-19. Clones were sequenced by immunoSEQ multiplex PCR, and TCRdb holds only the in-frame ones, with some missing. Of 200,000 to 250,000 clones detected, over 75% appear once; the ten largest clones hold more than 2%. CDR1 is SGHNT, CDR2 YYREEE, per germline (reference sequence). The ends were cut back, 2 bases at V and 0 bases at J, with 9 bases in the middle. The CDR3 extends over 15 amino acids. The sequenced material came from peripheral blood. The receptor was isolated from a woman in her 70s with COVID-19, enrolled during active disease. This chain uses TRBV5-4 with TRBJ1-3; a possible D gene is TRBD1 (6 bases). CDR3 in amino acids: CASSLQGVSGNTIYF. CDR3 coding DNA: TGTGCCAGCAGCTTACAGGGAGTCTCTGGAAACACCATATATTTT.